One sample yielded the 15 T cell receptor beta chains listed below, sequenced in a study of T cell responses to AZD1222 COVID-19 vaccine. Method: immunoSEQ multiplex PCR; TCRdb's copy keeps in-frame clones and lacks some. The data hold 65,000 to 100,000 clones, with 85% to 90% observed a single time. The material was peripheral blood, obtained 28 days after the second AZD1222 dose. These receptors all come from an adult who received the AZD1222 COVID-19 vaccine.

This rearrangement joins TRBV27 to TRBJ2-7, with 7 nucleotides matching TRBD1. Germline CDR1 is MNHEY and CDR2 is SMNVEV (reference sequence). The CDR3 runs 13 residues. Trimming removed 4 bases from V and 2 bases from J; junction bases left unmatched: 2. CDR3 nucleotides: TGTGCCAGCAGTTCGGGACAGACCTACGAGCAGTACTTC. It codes for CASSSGQTYEQYF.

The chain couples TRBV12-5 to TRBJ1-2; 10 nucleotides match TRBD1. The CDR3 runs 14 residues. V dropped 6 bases and J dropped 8; count of bases not matched to a gene: 9. Germline V CDR1 and CDR2: LGHNT, FRNRAP. The CDR3 region has the DNA TGTGCTAGTGGCCCCCCAGTGACAGGGGGCGGCTACACCTTC. The encoded protein is CASGPPVTGGGYTF.

This clone was seen only once. The V gene is TRBV6-4, the J gene TRBJ2-2, with D uncertain. V lost 8 bases and J 6 bases, leaving 19 bases between the germline ends. This CDR3 contains 15 residues. Germline CDR1 reads MRHNA; CDR2 reads SNTAGT. For the CDR3, the DNA is TGTGCCAGCGCCCCTTCGCAGGACGTACCCGGGGAGCTGTTTTTT. Amino acid sequence: CASAPSQDVPGELFF.

This chain connects TRBV19 to TRBJ2-7; D call uncertain. V lost 3 bases and J lost 0, with 9 bases in between. The CDR3 runs 14 residues. Germline loops: CDR1 LNHDA, CDR2 SQIVND (reference sequence). CDR3 region: CASSIGSPSYEQYF. CDR3 DNA sequence: TGTGCCAGTAGTATCGGGTCCCCCTCCTACGAGCAGTACTTC. Based on the CDR3 plus reference TRBV19 and TRBJ2-7, the full variable domain is DGGITQSPKYLFRKEGQNVTLSCEQNLNHDAMYWYRQDPGQGLRLIYYSQIVNDFQKGDIAEGYSVSREKKESFPLTVTSAQKNPTAFYLCASSIGSPSYEQYFGPGTRLTVT.

The chain employs TRBV11-3 and TRBJ2-2; 7 bases agree with TRBD1. Germline V lookup: CDR1 SGHNT, CDR2 YENEEA. After removal of 1 base from V and 4 bases from J, the junction contained 3 bases not matched to a gene. This CDR3 contains 15 residues. CDR3 residues: CASSLGGQFTGELFF. In DNA, the CDR3 is TGTGCCAGCAGCTTAGGGGGACAGTTCACCGGGGAGCTGTTTTTT.

CDR3 nucleotide sequence: TGTGCCTGGAGTGTTAGCGGGAACACAGATACGCAGTATTTT. Its translation: CAWSVSGNTDTQYF. This chain joins TRBV30 and TRBJ2-3; 8 nucleotides agree with TRBD2. The CDR3 loop spans 14 amino acids. Trimming at V came to 0 bases and at J to 2 bases, leaving 1 base not matched to a gene. The germline gives CDR1 GTSNPN, CDR2 SVGIG (reference sequence).

This clone was found once. J is TRBJ2-4 and V is TRBV11-2, with D uncertain. Germline-derived CDR1 and CDR2 are SGHAT and FQNNGV. V was shortened by 4 bases and J by 6 bases, with 7 bases between the two germline ends. The CDR3 is 12 residues long. Here the CDR3 reads CASSSSGNIQYF. The CDR3 DNA reads TGTGCCAGCAGCTCGTCGGGAAACATTCAGTACTTC.

The V and J genes are TRBV19 and TRBJ2-7, with D perhaps matching TRBD2 (5 bases). The CDR3 extends over 14 amino acids. Germline V gene lookup returns CDR1 LNHDA and CDR2 SQIVND (reference sequence). With 0 bases removed from V and 3 bases from J, the gap between germline ends came to 9 bases. CDR3 amino acids: CASSIETGSYEQYF. The CDR3, as DNA: TGTGCCAGTAGTATAGAAACGGGGAGCTACGAGCAGTACTTC.

This sequence joins TRBV29-1 and TRBJ2-1, with no clear D. This CDR3 region has 12 residues. Trimming removed 4 bases at V and 4 bases at J, with 8 bases between. Germline assignment: CDR1 SQVTM and CDR2 ANQGSEA. CDR3 protein: CSVGSEYNEQFF. The CDR3, as DNA: TGCAGCGTTGGATCCGAGTACAATGAGCAGTTCTTC.

V and J are TRBV2 and TRBJ1-2, with 7 bases matching TRBD1. Germline V gene sequence: CDR1 SNHLY, CDR2 FYNNEI. V trimming: 6 bases; J trimming: 6 bases; junction bases outside the gene matches: 10. The length of the CDR3 is 14 residues. This CDR3 reads CASRRLQGTDGYTF. The CDR3, as DNA: TGTGCCAGCAGACGACTACAGGGGACGGATGGCTACACCTTC.

The chain links TRBV18 to TRBJ1-4; D ambiguous. CDR3 length: 13 residues. With 5 bases removed from V and 5 bases from J, the gap between germline ends came to 9 bases. In germline, CDR1 is KGHSH, CDR2 LQKENI. The CDR3 DNA sequence: TGTGCCAGCTCATTGGACGCGAATGAAAAACTGTTTTTT. Translated, it gives CASSLDANEKLFF.

This clone appeared a single time. The rearrangement links TRBV6-4 to TRBJ2-7; D gene ambiguous. CDR1 and CDR2 (germline): MRHNA, SNTAGT. CDR3 length: 16 amino acids. V lost 0 bases to trimming and J lost 6 bases, with 18 bases between them. CDR3 nucleotide sequence: TGTGCCAGCAGTGACTCTGGATATACCTCCCTCGGCGAGCAGTACTTC. Amino acid sequence: CASSDSGYTSLGEQYF.

This chain uses TRBV3-1 (or the pseudogene TRBV3-2) with TRBJ2-7; possible D gene TRBD2, 5 bases. Germline loops: CDR1 LGHDT, CDR2 YNNKEL (reference sequence). Trimming cost V 5 bases and J 6 bases, with 14 bases left between them. The CDR3 has 13 amino acids. CDR3 region: CASSGGPSSEQYF. The CDR3 nucleotides are TGTGCCAGCAGCGGAGGACCCAGCTCCGAGCAGTACTTC.

The chain has TRBV7-2 and TRBJ2-7; no definite D call. Trimming pared 1 base from V and 1 base from J, leaving 5 bases between. Germline V gene lookup returns CDR1 SGHTA and CDR2 FQGNSA. The CDR3 loop spans 13 amino acids. The CDR3 coding sequence is TGTGCCAGCAGCTTAGTCCAGTCCTACGAGCAGTACTTC. It yields the protein CASSLVQSYEQYF.

The chain employs TRBV10-2 and TRBJ2-7; D perhaps matches TRBD2 (5 bases). Germline-derived CDR1 and CDR2 are WSHSY and SAAADI. V dropped 5 bases and J dropped 5 bases, with 10 bases sitting between them. This CDR3 has 12 residues. In nucleotides, the CDR3 is TGCGCCAGCAGTACTAGTGCGCACGAGCAGTACTTC. It specifies CASSTSAHEQYF.